Listed here are 11 T cell receptor beta chains from one sample, sequenced in a study of blood T cell repertoires in COVID-19. Assay used: immunoSEQ multiplex PCR; TCRdb lists only in-frame clones, some missing. The sample lists under 100,000 clones; 90% were seen once. The sample comprised peripheral blood. The receptors were sampled from a man aged 45-65 years with acute or convalescent COVID-19.

This clone was picked up one time. This chain links TRBV4-1 with TRBJ2-2, with TRBD2 matching over 7 bases. This CDR3 contains 16 residues. Trimming removed 0 bases from V and 5 bases from J; junction bases left unmatched: 6. From germline, CDR1 is MGHRA and CDR2 YSYEKL. The CDR3 protein is CASSQDGGSWTGELFF. The DNA for the CDR3 is TGCGCCAGCAGCCAAGATGGCGGGAGCTGGACCGGGGAGCTGTTTTTT.

The rearrangement links TRBV18 to TRBJ2-5, with D possibly being TRBD1 (6 bases). V was trimmed by 3 bases and J by 5 bases, leaving 16 bases between them. Germline-derived CDR1 and CDR2 are KGHSH and LQKENI. The CDR3 is made up of 15 amino acids. CDR3 sequence: CASSPNREFGETQYF. Here the CDR3 DNA reads TGTGCCAGCTCACCCAACAGGGAATTCGGGGAGACCCAGTACTTC. Drawing the rest from reference TRBV18 and TRBJ2-5, the complete variable domain is NAGVMQNPRHLVRRRGQEARLRCSPMKGHSHVYWYRQLPEEGLKFMVYLQKENIIDESGMPKERFSAEFPKEGPSILRIQQVVRGDSAAYFCASSPNREFGETQYFGPGTRLLVL.

The chain recombines TRBV6-6 with TRBJ1-5, with 9 bases identical to TRBD1. The germline CDR1 and CDR2 sequences are MNHNY and SVGAGI (reference sequence). This CDR3 comprises 15 residues. J lost 9 bases, V lost 4 bases, and 10 bases had no gene match. CDR3 nucleotide sequence: TGTGCCAGCAGTTCCCTCGGGACAGGGCTCGTGCCCCAGCATTTT. Amino acids: CASSSLGTGLVPQHF.

The chain has TRBV2 and TRBJ2-5, with 11 bases aligning to TRBD1. CDR1 SNHLY and CDR2 FYNNEI come from the germline V gene. This CDR3 has 15 amino acids. With V trimmed by 10 bases and J by 2 bases, 9 bases remained unmatched. This chain's CDR3 is CATRGQGAPQETQYF. The CDR3 nucleotides are TGTGCCACCCGAGGACAGGGGGCCCCGCAAGAGACCCAGTACTTC.

This clone was counted once. The genes are TRBV3-1 (or the pseudogene TRBV3-2) and TRBJ2-7; no clear D. The CDR3 runs 16 residues. V was clipped by 4 bases and J by 0 bases, with 16 bases between them. Per the germline V gene, CDR1 is LGHDT and CDR2 is YNNKEL (reference sequence). The CDR3 is CASSPPPVSGSYEQYF. The CDR3 bases are TGTGCCAGCAGCCCACCTCCCGTTTCGGGCTCCTACGAGCAGTACTTC.

The chain employs TRBV30 and TRBJ1-1; TRBD1 agrees at 11 bases. The V gene's germline CDR1 is GTSNPN and CDR2 SVGIG (reference sequence). This CDR3 has 14 amino acids. Trimming took 6 bases from V and 0 from J; bases not matched to a gene: 3. Written as DNA, the CDR3 is TGTGCCTGCGGACAGGGGGCATTGAACACTGAAGCTTTCTTT. Protein: CACGQGALNTEAFF.

V usage is TRBV7-9 and J usage is TRBJ1-4; tentative D call: TRBD1 (5 bases). Germline assignment: CDR1 SEHNR and CDR2 FQNEAQ (reference sequence). CDR3 length equals 16 residues. Between the trimmed V and J ends, which lost 4 bases and 8 bases, there was a span of 20 bases. This chain's CDR3 is CASSSIDLGRLEKLFF. CDR3 nucleotides: TGTGCCAGCAGCTCCATTGACCTGGGGCGGTTGGAAAAACTGTTTTTT.

This rearrangement joins TRBV7-2 to TRBJ2-7; 7 bases line up with TRBD2. From germline, CDR1 is SGHTA and CDR2 FQGNSA. J gave up 10 bases and V 3 bases, and 9 bases lay outside the gene matches. There are 13 residues in the CDR3. CDR3 region: CASSFGSRGSQYF. CDR3 DNA sequence: TGTGCCAGCAGCTTTGGGTCCCGCGGGAGTCAGTACTTC.

The genes are TRBV7-2 and TRBJ2-2; TRBD2 matches at 8 bases. V gave up 4 bases and J gave up 6 bases; unmatched junction bases: 7. In germline, CDR1 is SGHTA, CDR2 FQGNSA. CDR3 length: 15 amino acids. DNA of the CDR3: TGTGCCAGCAGCTCCAAGCGGGAGTGGCCCGGGGAGCTGTTTTTT. The encoded protein is CASSSKREWPGELFF. The full variable domain, its missing parts supplied by reference TRBV7-2 and TRBJ2-2, is GAGVSQSPSNKVTEKGKDVELRCDPISGHTALYWYRQSLGQGLEFLIYFQGNSAPDKSGLPSDRFSAERTGGSVSTLTIQRTQQEDSAVYLCASSSKREWPGELFFGEGSRLTVL.

The gene calls are TRBV5-5 and TRBJ2-7; TRBD1 matches 8 bases. Trimming cost V 6 bases and J 2 bases; bases outside gene matches: 13. This CDR3 has 16 amino acids. Germline lookup yields CDR1 SGHKS and CDR2 YYEKEE (reference sequence). CDR3 sequence reads: CASTLLVSGGTYEQYF. CDR3 coding DNA: TGTGCCAGCACCCTGCTTGTGTCAGGGGGCACCTACGAGCAGTACTTC.

The rearrangement uses TRBV24-1 and TRBJ2-7; 7 bases map to TRBD2. Germline values: CDR1 KGHDR, CDR2 SFDVKD. With 3 bases clipped from V and 3 bases from J, the junction kept 13 bases outside the gene matches. This CDR3 has 17 residues. The CDR3 nucleotides are TGTGCCACCAGTGATCGCCCTGGCGGGAGCGTAGGCTACGAGCAGTACTTC. Amino acids: CATSDRPGGSVGYEQYF.